This T cell receptor beta chain emerged from a study of cytomegalovirus exposure and HLA in healthy donors. Overall study findings and caveats: Donors were assumed by presence/absence analyses to have roughly uniform sequencing depth.

This CDR3 contains 16 residues. The V gene's germline CDR1 is MNHEY and CDR2 SVGAGI. V was pared by 4 bases and J by 3 bases, with 7 bases of the junction left unmatched. PCR was performed using 60 Vbeta and 13 Jbeta primers. The data were produced by immunoSEQ multiplex PCR, yet TCRdb's version contains in-frame clones alone and is incomplete. The sample consists of hundreds of thousands of clones, about 80% of them appearing once. Concerning this clone itself: Antigen: not known.

The sequencing sample was made of PBMCs. This receptor was obtained from a male donor in good health and CMV-seronegative. The chain has TRBV6-5 and TRBJ1-5, with TRBD1 matching over 9 bases. The CDR3 coding sequence is TGTGCCAGCAGTTGGACAGGGGTAGGGCTCAATCAGCCCCAGCATTTT. As protein: CASSWTGVGLNQPQHF.